This T cell receptor beta chain was documented in a study of response to subunit inactivated influenza vaccine. Findings and caveats of the study: The authors offered the suggestion that each seasonal influenza vaccination recruits few new T cells.

Trimming cost V 7 bases and J 1 base; bases outside gene matches: 8. Germline CDR1 reads SQVTM; CDR2 reads ANQGSEA. The CDR3 has 17 residues. About this clonotype itself: Its target is not known.

MiXCR, run by TCRdb on the RT-PCR reads, gives a single entry per CDR3 protein. Of over 400,000 distinct CDR3 sequences listed, 13% were seen once; the top ten hold around 13%. The specimen comprised PBMCs from blood, sampled about 40 days after vaccination. This sequence joins TRBV29-1 and TRBJ2-1, with 15 bases lining up with TRBD2. This clonotype was obtained from a man aged 50 to 59 who received an inactivated influenza vaccine. This CDR3 reads CSEMGLAGGHSYNEQFF. The CDR3 DNA sequence: TGCAGCGAGATGGGACTAGCGGGGGGACATTCCTACAATGAGCAGTTCTTC.